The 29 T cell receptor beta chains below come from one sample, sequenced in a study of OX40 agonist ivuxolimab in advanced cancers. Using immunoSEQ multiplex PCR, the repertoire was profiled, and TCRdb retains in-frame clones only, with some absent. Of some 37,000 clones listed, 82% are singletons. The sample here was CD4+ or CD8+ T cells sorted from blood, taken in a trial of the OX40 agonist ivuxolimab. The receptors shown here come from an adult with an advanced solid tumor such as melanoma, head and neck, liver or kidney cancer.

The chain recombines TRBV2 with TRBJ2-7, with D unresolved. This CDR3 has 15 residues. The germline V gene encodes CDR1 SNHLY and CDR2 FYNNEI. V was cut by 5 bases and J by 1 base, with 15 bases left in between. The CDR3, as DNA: TGTGCCAGCAGTTTGGGTCGTGCCTCTTCCTACGAGCAGTACTTC. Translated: CASSLGRASSYEQYF.

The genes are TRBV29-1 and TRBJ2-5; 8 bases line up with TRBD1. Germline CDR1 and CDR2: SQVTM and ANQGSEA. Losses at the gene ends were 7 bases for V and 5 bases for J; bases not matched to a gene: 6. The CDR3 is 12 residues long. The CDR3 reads CSATRGPETQYF. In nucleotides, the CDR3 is TGCAGCGCTACCAGGGGGCCGGAGACCCAGTACTTC.

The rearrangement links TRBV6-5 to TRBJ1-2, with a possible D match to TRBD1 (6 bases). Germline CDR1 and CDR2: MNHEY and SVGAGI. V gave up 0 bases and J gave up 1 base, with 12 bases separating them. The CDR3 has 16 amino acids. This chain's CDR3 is CASSYSRTDLNYGYTF. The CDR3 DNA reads TGTGCCAGCAGTTACTCGCGGACAGACCTTAACTATGGCTACACCTTC.

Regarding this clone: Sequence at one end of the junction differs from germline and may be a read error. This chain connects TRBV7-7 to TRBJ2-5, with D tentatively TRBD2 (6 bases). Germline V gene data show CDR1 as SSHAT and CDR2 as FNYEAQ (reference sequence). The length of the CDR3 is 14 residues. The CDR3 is CASSLGGRQETQYF. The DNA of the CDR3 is TGTGCTAGCAGCTTAGGAGGGAGGCAAGAGACCCAGTACTTC. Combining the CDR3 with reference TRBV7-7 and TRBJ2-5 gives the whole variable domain GAGVSQSPRYKVTKRGQDVTLRCDPISSHATLYWYQQALGQGPEFLTYFNYEAQPDKSGLPSDRFSAERPEGSISTLTIQRTEQRDSAMYRCASSLGGRQETQYFGPGTRLLVL.

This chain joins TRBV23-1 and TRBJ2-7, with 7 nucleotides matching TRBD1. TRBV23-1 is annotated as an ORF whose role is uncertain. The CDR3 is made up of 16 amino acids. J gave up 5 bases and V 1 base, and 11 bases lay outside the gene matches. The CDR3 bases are TGCGCCAGCAGTCAATGCCGAGACAGGGTGGTTCACGAGCAGTACTTC. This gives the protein CASSQCRDRVVHEQYF.

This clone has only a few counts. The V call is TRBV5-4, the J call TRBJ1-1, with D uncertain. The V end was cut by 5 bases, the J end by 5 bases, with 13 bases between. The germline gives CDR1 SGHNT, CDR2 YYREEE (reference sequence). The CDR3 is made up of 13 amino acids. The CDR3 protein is CASSQMSRTEAFF. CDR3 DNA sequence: TGTGCCAGCAGTCAGATGAGTCGGACTGAAGCTTTCTTT.

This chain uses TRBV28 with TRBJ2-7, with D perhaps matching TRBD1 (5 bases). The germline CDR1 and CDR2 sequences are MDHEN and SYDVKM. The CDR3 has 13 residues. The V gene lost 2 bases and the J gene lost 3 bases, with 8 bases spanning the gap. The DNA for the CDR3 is TGTGCCAGCAGTTTAGGGGCAGACTACGAGCAGTACTTC. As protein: CASSLGADYEQYF.

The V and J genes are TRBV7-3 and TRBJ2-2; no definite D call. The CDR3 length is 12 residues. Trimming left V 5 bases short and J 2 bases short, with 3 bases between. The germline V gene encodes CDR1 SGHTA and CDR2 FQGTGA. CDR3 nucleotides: TGTGCCAGCAGCCCTAACACCGGGGAGCTGTTTTTT. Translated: CASSPNTGELFF.

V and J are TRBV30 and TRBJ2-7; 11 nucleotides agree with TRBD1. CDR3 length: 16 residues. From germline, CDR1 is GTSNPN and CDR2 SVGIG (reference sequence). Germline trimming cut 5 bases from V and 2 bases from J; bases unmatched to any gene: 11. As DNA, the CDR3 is TGTGCCTGGGGGGCCCTAAGGGACAGGGGGACCTACGAGCAGTACTTC. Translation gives CAWGALRDRGTYEQYF.

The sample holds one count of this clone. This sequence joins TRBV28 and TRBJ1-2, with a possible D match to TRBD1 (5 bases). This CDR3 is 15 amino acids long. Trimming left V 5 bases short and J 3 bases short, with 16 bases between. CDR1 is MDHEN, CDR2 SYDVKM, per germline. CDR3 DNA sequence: TGTGCCAGCAGTGGGGTGGGGCTACCTGACTATGGCTACACCTTC. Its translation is CASSGVGLPDYGYTF.

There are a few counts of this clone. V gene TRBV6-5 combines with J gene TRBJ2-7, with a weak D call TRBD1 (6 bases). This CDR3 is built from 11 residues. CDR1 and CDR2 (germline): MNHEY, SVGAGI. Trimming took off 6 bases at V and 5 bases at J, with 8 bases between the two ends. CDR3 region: CASSYRDEQYF. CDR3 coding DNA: TGTGCCAGCAGCTACAGGGACGAGCAGTACTTC.

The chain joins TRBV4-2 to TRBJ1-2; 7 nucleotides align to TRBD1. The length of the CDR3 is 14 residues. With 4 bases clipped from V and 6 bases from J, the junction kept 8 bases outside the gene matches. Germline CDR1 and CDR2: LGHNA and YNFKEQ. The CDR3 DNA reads TGTGCCAGCAGCCGGAGGGGGCGTGAGGATGGCTACACCTTC. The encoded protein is CASSRRGREDGYTF.

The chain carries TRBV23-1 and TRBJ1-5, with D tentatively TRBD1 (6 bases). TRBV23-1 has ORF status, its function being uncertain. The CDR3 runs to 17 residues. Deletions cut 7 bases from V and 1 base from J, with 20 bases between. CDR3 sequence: CASNNREFLMSNQPQHF. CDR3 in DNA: TGCGCCAGCAACAACAGGGAATTTCTGATGAGCAATCAGCCCCAGCATTTT.

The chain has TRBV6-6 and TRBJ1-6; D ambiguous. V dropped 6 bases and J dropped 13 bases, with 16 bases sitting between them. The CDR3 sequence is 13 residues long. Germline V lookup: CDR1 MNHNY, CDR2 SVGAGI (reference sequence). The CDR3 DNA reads TGTGCCAGCAGAGAACTATTAAAATCGCCCCTCCACTTT. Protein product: CASRELLKSPLHF.

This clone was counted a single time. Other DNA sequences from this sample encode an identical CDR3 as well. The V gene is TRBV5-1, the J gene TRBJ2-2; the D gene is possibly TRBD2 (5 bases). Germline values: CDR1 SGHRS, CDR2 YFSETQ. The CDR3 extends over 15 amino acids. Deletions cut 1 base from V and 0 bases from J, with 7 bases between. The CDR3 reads CASSLTGTNTGELFF. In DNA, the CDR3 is TGCGCCAGCAGCTTGACGGGGACGAACACCGGGGAGCTGTTTTTT.

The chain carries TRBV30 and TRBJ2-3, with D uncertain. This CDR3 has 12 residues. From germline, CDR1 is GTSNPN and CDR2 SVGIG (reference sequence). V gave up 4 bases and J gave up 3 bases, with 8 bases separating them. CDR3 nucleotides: TGTGCCTGGACTAGGACGACAGATACGCAGTATTTT. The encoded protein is CAWTRTTDTQYF.

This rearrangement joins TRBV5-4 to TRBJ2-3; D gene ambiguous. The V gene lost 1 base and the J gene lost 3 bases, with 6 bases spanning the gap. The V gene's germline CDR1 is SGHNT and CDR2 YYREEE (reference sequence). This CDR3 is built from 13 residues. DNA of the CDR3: TGTGCCAGCAGCTTGATAGATACAGATACGCAGTATTTT. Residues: CASSLIDTDTQYF.

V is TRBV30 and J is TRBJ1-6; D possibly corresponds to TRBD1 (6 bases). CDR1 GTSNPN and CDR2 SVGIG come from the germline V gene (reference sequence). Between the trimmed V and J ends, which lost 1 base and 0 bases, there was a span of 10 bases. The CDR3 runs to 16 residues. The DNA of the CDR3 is TGTGCCTGGAGTGACAGGGCTTTCTCCTATAATTCACCCCTCCACTTT. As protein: CAWSDRAFSYNSPLHF.

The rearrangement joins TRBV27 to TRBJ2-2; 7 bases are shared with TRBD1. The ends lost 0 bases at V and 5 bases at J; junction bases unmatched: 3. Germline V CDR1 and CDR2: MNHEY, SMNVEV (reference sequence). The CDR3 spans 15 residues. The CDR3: CASSLSRQGTGELFF. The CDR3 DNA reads TGTGCCAGCAGTTTATCGAGACAGGGTACCGGGGAGCTGTTTTTT.

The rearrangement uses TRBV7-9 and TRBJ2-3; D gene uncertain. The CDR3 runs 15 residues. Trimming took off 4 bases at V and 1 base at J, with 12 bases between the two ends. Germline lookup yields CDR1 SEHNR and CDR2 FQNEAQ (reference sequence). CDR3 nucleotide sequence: TGTGCCAGCAGCTCAAGGCGGCCCCGCACAGATACGCAGTATTTT. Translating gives CASSSRRPRTDTQYF.

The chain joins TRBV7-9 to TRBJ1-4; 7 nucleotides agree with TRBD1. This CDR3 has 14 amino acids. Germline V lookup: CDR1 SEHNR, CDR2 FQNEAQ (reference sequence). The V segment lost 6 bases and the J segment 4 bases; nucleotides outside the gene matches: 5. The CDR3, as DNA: TGTGCCAGCAGATCCGGGACAGATAATGAAAAACTGTTTTTT. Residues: CASRSGTDNEKLFF.

CDR3 bases: TGTGCCAGCAGTTTTACGGTAGGTGAGCAGTTCTTC. It is translated as CASSFTVGEQFF. V usage is TRBV27 and J usage is TRBJ2-1; no definite D call. Trimming removed 3 bases at V and 9 bases at J, with 9 bases between. This CDR3 has 12 amino acids. CDR1 is MNHEY, CDR2 SMNVEV, per germline (reference sequence).

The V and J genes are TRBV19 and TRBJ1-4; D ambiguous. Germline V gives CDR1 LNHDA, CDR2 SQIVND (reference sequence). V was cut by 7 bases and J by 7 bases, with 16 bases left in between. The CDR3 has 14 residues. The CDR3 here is CASTRAVSGEKLFF. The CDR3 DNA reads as TGTGCCAGTACTCGAGCAGTATCCGGTGAAAAACTGTTTTTT.

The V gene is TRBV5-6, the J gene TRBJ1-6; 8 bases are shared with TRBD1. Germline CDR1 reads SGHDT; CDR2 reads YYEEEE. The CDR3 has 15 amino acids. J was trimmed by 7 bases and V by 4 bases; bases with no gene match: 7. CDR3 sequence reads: CASSPLDRANSPLHF. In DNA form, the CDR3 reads TGTGCCAGCAGCCCGTTGGACAGGGCAAATTCACCCCTCCACTTT.

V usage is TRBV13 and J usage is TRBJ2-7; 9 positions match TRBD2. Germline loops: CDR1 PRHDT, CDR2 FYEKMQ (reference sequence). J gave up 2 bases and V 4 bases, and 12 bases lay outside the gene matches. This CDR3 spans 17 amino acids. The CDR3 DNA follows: TGTGCCAGCAGCTCCTCCTCTCGACTAGCGGATACCTACGAGCAGTACTTC. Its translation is CASSSSSRLADTYEQYF.

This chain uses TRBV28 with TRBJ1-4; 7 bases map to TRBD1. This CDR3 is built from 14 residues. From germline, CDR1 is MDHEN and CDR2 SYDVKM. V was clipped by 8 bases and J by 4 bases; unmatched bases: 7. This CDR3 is CASFPGQYNEKLFF. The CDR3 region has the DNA TGTGCCAGCTTCCCGGGACAGTATAATGAAAAACTGTTTTTT.

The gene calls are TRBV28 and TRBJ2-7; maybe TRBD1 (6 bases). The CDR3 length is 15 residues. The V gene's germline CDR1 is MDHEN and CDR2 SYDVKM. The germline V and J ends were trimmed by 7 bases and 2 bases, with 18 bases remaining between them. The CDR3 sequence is CASKISDSDPYEQYF. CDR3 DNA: TGTGCCAGCAAAATCTCGGACAGTGATCCCTACGAGCAGTACTTC.

CDR3 sequence (DNA): TGTGCCAGTTCCTCAGATTTAGAGGGGTGGGTAGCTTTCTTT. As protein: CASSSDLEGWVAFF. J is TRBJ1-1 and V is TRBV25-1; maybe TRBD1 (5 bases). The CDR3 is made up of 14 amino acids. V was clipped by 9 bases and J by 10 bases, with 24 bases between them. Germline lookup yields CDR1 MGHDK and CDR2 SYGVNS.

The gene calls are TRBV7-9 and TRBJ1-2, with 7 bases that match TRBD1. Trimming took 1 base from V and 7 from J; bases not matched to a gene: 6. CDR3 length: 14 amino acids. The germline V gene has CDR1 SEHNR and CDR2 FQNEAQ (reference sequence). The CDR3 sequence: CASSLGTGYGGYTF. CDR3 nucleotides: TGTGCCAGCAGCTTAGGGACAGGTTACGGTGGCTACACCTTC.